A single sample gave rise to the 19 T cell receptor beta chains below, sequenced in a study of identical twins. TCRdb reprocessed the 5' RACE reads with MiXCR, giving one entry per CDR3 protein. The sample yields 200,000 to 250,000 distinct CDR3 sequences, about 7% seen once. Another study also made use of these data, one on yellow fever vaccine responses in identical twins.

The source material was memory (CD45RO+) T cells sorted from blood. These receptors all come from a woman aged 18-29 years in good health.

At least ten counts were recorded for this clonotype. The chain carries TRBV5-1 and TRBJ1-2, with 9 nucleotides matching TRBD1. This CDR3 is built from 16 residues. V was pared by 4 bases and J by 1 base, with 8 bases of the junction left unmatched. Germline-derived CDR1 and CDR2 are SGHRS and YFSETQ. This chain's CDR3 is CASSPGTGPHNYGYTF. Written as DNA, the CDR3 is TGCGCCAGCAGCCCTGGGACAGGGCCCCATAACTATGGCTACACCTTC.

The chain uses TRBV25-1 and TRBJ1-1; no definite D call. CDR1 is MGHDK, CDR2 SYGVNS, per germline. The CDR3 is 13 residues long. Between the trimmed V and J ends, which lost 3 bases and 1 base, there was a span of 6 bases. The CDR3 DNA is TGTGCCAGCAGTGAGTCACAGAACACTGAAGCTTTCTTT. It is translated as CASSESQNTEAFF.

This clonotype came up many times. V usage is TRBV12-3 or TRBV12-4 and J usage is TRBJ1-6; possible D gene TRBD1, 5 bases. The CDR3 covers 13 residues. V lost 1 base, J lost 10 bases, and 8 bases lay in between. The CDR3 is CASSLERGSPLHF. The CDR3 nucleotides read TGTGCCAGCAGTTTAGAAAGGGGATCACCCCTCCACTTT.

The chain recombines TRBV9 with TRBJ2-4; TRBD1 agrees at 8 bases. This CDR3 comprises 16 residues. Germline CDR1 and CDR2: SGDLS and YYNGEE. V shed 0 bases and J 3 bases; nucleotides not matched to a gene: 5. The chain's CDR3 is CASSVGTGTVKNIQYF. CDR3 DNA: TGTGCCAGCAGCGTAGGGACAGGGACCGTCAAAAACATTCAGTACTTC.

Only a few counts were recorded for this clonotype. The chain recombines TRBV9 with TRBJ2-2; TRBD2 agrees at 10 bases. The CDR3 covers 21 residues. Germline lookup yields CDR1 SGDLS and CDR2 YYNGEE. The V and J ends lost 4 bases and 0 bases, in that order; junction bases with no gene match: 18. The DNA of the CDR3 is TGTGCCAGCAGCCCCAAAGAGGGGGTAGCGGGAGGACTATCGAACACCGGGGAGCTGTTTTTT. It encodes CASSPKEGVAGGLSNTGELFF.

This clonotype appeared a few times. The gene calls are TRBV10-3 and TRBJ1-4; D perhaps matches TRBD1 (5 bases). Trimming took 6 bases from V and 7 from J, leaving 12 bases between them. The CDR3 extends over 13 amino acids. Germline-derived CDR1 and CDR2 are ENHRY and SYGVKD. As DNA, the CDR3 is TGTGCCATCAGAGGGCGCGGGGGTGAAAAACTGTTTTTT. Translation: CAIRGRGGEKLFF.

This clonotype was observed once. This chain joins TRBV4-1 and TRBJ2-5, with unresolved D. V dropped 4 bases and J dropped 5 bases, with 11 bases sitting between them. The CDR3 contains 13 residues. CDR1 and CDR2 (germline): MGHRA, YSYEKL. CDR3 sequence reads: CASSLGPHETQYF. The CDR3 DNA follows: TGCGCCAGCAGCCTCGGGCCGCACGAGACCCAGTACTTC.

This clonotype was picked up many times. The chain links TRBV12-3 or TRBV12-4 to TRBJ2-7; TRBD2 aligns across 9 bases. The trim removed 5 bases at V and 4 bases at J, leaving 3 bases unmatched. This CDR3 has 13 amino acids. CDR3 region: CASSVLAGYEQYF. In DNA form, the CDR3 reads TGTGCCAGCAGTGTGCTAGCGGGATACGAGCAGTACTTC.

The chain links TRBV6-2 or TRBV6-3 to TRBJ1-2, with TRBD1 matching 7 bases. The junction had 10 bases not matched to a gene; V was cut back by 2 bases and J by 7 bases. This CDR3 has 15 amino acids. Germline V CDR1 and CDR2: MNHEY, SVGEGT. The CDR3 loop reads CASSYRSIGTAGYTF. The DNA of the CDR3 is TGTGCCAGCAGTTACCGGTCGATCGGGACAGCTGGCTACACCTTC.

This clonotype has only a few counts. The chain couples TRBV11-1 to TRBJ2-3; 10 bases match TRBD2. The V and J ends lost 6 bases and 0 bases, in that order; junction bases with no gene match: 18. This CDR3 has 20 amino acids. The V gene's germline CDR1 is SGHAT and CDR2 FQDESV (reference sequence). The CDR3 bases are TGTGCCAGCAGGAAGCGGGGGGGTCTCTTACCCACTTCTAGCACAGATACGCAGTATTTT. Translated, it gives CASRKRGGLLPTSSTDTQYF.

This clonotype was seen only a few times. The rearrangement joins TRBV24-1 to TRBJ2-5; D unresolved. Germline V gene data show CDR1 as KGHDR and CDR2 as SFDVKD. Trimming pared 6 bases from V and 1 base from J, leaving 11 bases between. The CDR3 runs 14 residues. The CDR3 nucleotides read TGTGCCACCAGTCCCCGTGGCACCCAAGAGACCCAGTACTTC. Amino acids: CATSPRGTQETQYF.

In its sample, this clonotype was seen a few times. This rearrangement joins TRBV7-9 to TRBJ2-7; D is possibly TRBD1 (5 bases). Looked up from germline, CDR1 is SEHNR and CDR2 is FQNEAQ (reference sequence). The length of the CDR3 is 15 residues. The ends were cut back, 7 bases at V and 3 bases at J, with 19 bases in the middle. CDR3 in amino acids: CASNSNGETGYEQYF. The CDR3 DNA is TGTGCCAGCAATTCAAATGGCGAAACAGGCTACGAGCAGTACTTC.

A remark on this clonotype: This may be a read error: a much more frequent sequence differs by one nucleotide. As the CDR3 is not closed by the conserved phenylalanine or tryptophan, this likely results from a read error. This chain links TRBV29-1 with TRBJ2-1, with D tentatively TRBD1 or TRBD2 (5 bases each). The CDR3 contains 15 residues. Germline CDR1 SQVTM, CDR2 ANQGSEA. The V gene lost 4 bases and the J gene lost 0 bases, with 13 bases spanning the gap. In DNA, the CDR3 is TGCAGCGTTGGGGGGACCCCGAACTCCTACAATGAGCAGTTCCTC. Amino acid sequence: CSVGGTPNSYNEQFL.

This clonotype showed up many times. The chain employs TRBV12-3 or TRBV12-4 and TRBJ2-2; 9 nucleotides align to TRBD1. There are 17 residues in the CDR3. V trimming: 6 bases; J trimming: 4 bases; junction bases outside the gene matches: 12. The CDR3 region is CASRPTIQGAGTGELFF. As DNA, the CDR3 is TGTGCCAGCAGGCCCACAATACAGGGGGCGGGCACCGGGGAGCTGTTTTTT.

This clonotype was counted a few times. The chain couples TRBV5-1 to TRBJ1-1, with D tentatively TRBD1 (5 bases). This CDR3 contains 15 residues. From germline, CDR1 is SGHRS and CDR2 YFSETQ. Between the trimmed V and J ends, which lost 1 base and 7 bases, there was a span of 17 bases. The CDR3 here is CASSLFGDRGNEAFF. In nucleotides, the CDR3 is TGCGCCAGCAGCTTGTTCGGGGACCGGGGGAATGAAGCTTTCTTT. Variable domain in full (rest from reference TRBV5-1 and TRBJ1-1): KAGVTQTPRYLIKTRGQQVTLSCSPISGHRSVSWYQQTPGQGLQFLFEYFSETQRNKGNFPGRFSGRQFSNSRSEMNVSTLELGDSALYLCASSLFGDRGNEAFFGQGTRLTVV.

This clonotype was counted many times. The chain is built from TRBV7-9 and TRBJ2-1; D uncertain. Germline V gene data show CDR1 as SEHNR and CDR2 as FQNEAQ (reference sequence). CDR3 size: 12 residues. Trimming stripped 3 bases from V and 5 bases from J, with 5 bases between. The CDR3 DNA is TGTGCCAGCAGCTTTGGACACAATGAGCAGTTCTTC. It is translated as CASSFGHNEQFF.

This clonotype appeared many times. V and J are TRBV4-1 and TRBJ2-3; D possibly corresponds to TRBD1 (5 bases). V was pared by 1 base and J by 0 bases, with 8 bases between. Germline CDR1 and CDR2: MGHRA and YSYEKL. This CDR3 region has 15 residues. This CDR3 is CASSQGGASTDTQYF. The CDR3 nucleotides are TGCGCCAGCAGCCAAGGTGGGGCGAGCACAGATACGCAGTATTTT.

The CDR3 nucleotides are TGCAGTGCCCGTAGGACAGTTTTTTCTAGCACAGATACGCAGTATTTT. Translating it yields CSARRTVFSSTDTQYF. The chain combines TRBV20-1 with TRBJ2-3; a weak D match, TRBD1 (6 bases). In germline, CDR1 is DFQATT, CDR2 SNEGSKA (reference sequence). V was pared by 6 bases and J by 0 bases, with 19 bases between. CDR3 length equals 16 residues.

A few counts support this clonotype. V gene TRBV2 combines with J gene TRBJ1-6; 7 nucleotides line up with TRBD1. The J segment lost 5 bases and the V segment lost 4 bases, leaving 2 bases of the junction unmatched. This CDR3 region has 14 residues. Per the germline V gene, CDR1 is SNHLY and CDR2 is FYNNEI. CDR3 nucleotides: TGTGCCAGCAGTGTGCAGGGGGATAATTCACCCCTCCACTTT. Translation gives CASSVQGDNSPLHF.